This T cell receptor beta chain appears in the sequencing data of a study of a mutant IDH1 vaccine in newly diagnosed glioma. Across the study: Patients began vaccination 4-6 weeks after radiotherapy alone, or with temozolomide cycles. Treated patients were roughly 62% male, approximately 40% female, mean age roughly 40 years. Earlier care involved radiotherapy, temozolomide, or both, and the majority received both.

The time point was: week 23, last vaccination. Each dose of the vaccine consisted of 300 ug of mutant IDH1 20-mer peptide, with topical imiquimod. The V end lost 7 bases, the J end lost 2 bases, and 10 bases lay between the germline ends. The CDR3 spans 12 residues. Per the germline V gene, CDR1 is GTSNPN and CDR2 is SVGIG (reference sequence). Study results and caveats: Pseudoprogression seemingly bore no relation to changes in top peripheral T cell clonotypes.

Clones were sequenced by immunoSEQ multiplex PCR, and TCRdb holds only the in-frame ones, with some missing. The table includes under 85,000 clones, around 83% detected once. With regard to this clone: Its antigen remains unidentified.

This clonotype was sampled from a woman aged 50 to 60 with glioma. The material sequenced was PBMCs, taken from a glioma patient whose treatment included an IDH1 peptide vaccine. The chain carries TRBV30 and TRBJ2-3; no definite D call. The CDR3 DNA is TGTGCCTACTTTCGGATCACAGATACGCAGTATTTT. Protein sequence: CAYFRITDTQYF. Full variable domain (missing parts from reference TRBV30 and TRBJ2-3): SQTIHQWPATLVQPVGSPLSLECTVEGTSNPNLYWYRQAAGRGLQLLFYSVGIGQISSEVPQNLSASRPQDRQFILSSKKLLLSDSGFYLCAYFRITDTQYFGPGTRLTVL.